This T cell receptor beta chain was identified in a study of shared clonotypes between healthy human individuals. Study conclusions and caveats: Donor clonotype sharing was expected to depend on sequencing depth.

For this clone: The antigen remains undetermined.

CDR1 GTSNPN and CDR2 SVGIG come from the germline V gene (reference sequence). The CDR3 totals 16 residues. V lost 0 bases, J lost 6 bases, and 19 bases lay in between. Approximately 90 million PBMCs went into genomic DNA for unsorted samples. Spread over ten immunoSEQ deep assay plates, unsorted PBMC DNA underwent sequencing. The repertoire was sequenced with immunoSEQ multiplex PCR; TCRdb's copy has only in-frame clones and lacks some. The top ten hold approximately 12% of the sample, which has 450,000 to 500,000 clones, 79% seen once. The sequencing sample was made of PBMCs. This chain uses TRBV30 with TRBJ2-3, with D tentatively TRBD2 (7 bases). This clonotype originated in a woman aged 40 to 49 in good health. Some clones in this sample may be carry-over from other donors' samples. The CDR3, as DNA: TGTGCCTGGAGTGTACGTGCGGGGGCCTTGGGGGATACGCAGTATTTT. It translates to CAWSVRAGALGDTQYF.